This T cell receptor beta chain comes out of a study of blood T cell repertoires in COVID-19 (dated by TCRdb to the early 2020s). In the study overall: The collaborator samples originated in the United States, Italy and Spain and spanned the acute and convalescent phases of COVID-19. The prospective study material was composed of cDNA or gDNA derived from T cells, B-cell-depleted T cells, or PBMCs. The dataset comprised deeply sampled blood TCRbeta repertoires from subjects exposed to, actively infected with, or recovered from COVID-19. A freely available public database, intended as a resource for researchers studying the immune response to SARS-CoV-2, is where the repertoires were released. The samples were drawn from two sources: the first 160 participants of the ongoing ImmuneRACE study, and 1,200 or so subjects contributed by 6 global collaborators. Sample metadata almost always included a de-identified subject ID, COVID-19 status, age in years and sex. HLA class I and class II types, where available, came from metadata supplied by the sample provider rather than from assay-based typing.

The germline V gene specifies SGHRS as CDR1 and YFSETQ as CDR2. Spanning cysteine to phenylalanine, the CDR3 consists of 15 amino acids. Just the 45-base CDR3 DNA is kept, in frame starting at base 1. V is pruned by 4 bases and J by 5 bases, leaving 6 bases of the junction without a gene match. Overall study results and their limits: Clinical and demographic metadata were provided uncurated, with the amount varying by source and participant.

TCRbeta CDR3 regions were amplified from genomic DNA by means of the immunoSEQ Assay, a bias-controlled multiplex PCR. As for the original processing: Within the assay, amplification of reference gene primers was used to estimate how many nucleated cells each sample contained. To quantify the absolute abundance of each unique TCRbeta CDR3 rearrangement, sequence reads were collapsed and filtered. For each sample, productive Simpson clonality was calculated by taking the square root of Simpson's diversity index across productive rearrangements. In TCRdb, the immuneACCESS table is reduced to in-frame sequences with V and J assigned. These tables do not hold every clone; where another copy was compared, an unresolved V gene accounts for under half, and the others remain unexplained. V and J calls and clone size follow that table, whereas D and trimming were derived from the DNA. This sample gives 150,000 to 200,000 clones in total; more than 70% of them show up just once. Of the sample, 7% to 10% falls within the top ten clones.

In the prospective study, participants were about 18 to 89 years old, resided in about two dozen geographic areas of the United States, and were enrolled through a virtual design. To assign participants to cohorts, the prospective study relied on clinical history that participants themselves reported in a screening survey and a study questionnaire. ImmuneRACE Cohort 3 recovered participants were defined by two consecutive negative NP/OP PCR tests, healthcare professional clearance, or symptom resolution. In the prospective study, mobile phlebotomists collected whole blood, serum and a nasopharyngeal or oropharyngeal swab from each participant. Additional blood draws and questionnaires over an approximately two-month period could optionally be provided by prospective study participants. Before DNA extraction, blood samples from the prospective study were shipped at room temperature or frozen. Comment on this clone: Its antigen specificity is not known. Base qualities are not at hand, and no much larger clone is one base apart.

The rearrangement joined TRBV5-1 to TRBJ2-2; TRBD1 agrees with 9 junctional bases. This sequence was found in a woman in her twenties or thirties who had recovered from COVID-19. The sequencing input was PBMCs or T cells enriched from blood (not recorded which). In nucleotide form, the sequence is TGCGCCAGCAGCCGGACAGGGGTAGAAACCGGGGAGCTGTTTTTT. Translation gives CASSRTGVETGELFF.